The T cell receptor beta chain under discussion was sequenced for a study of CD4+ T cells in melanoma. This CDR3 is built from 16 residues. CDR1 is SGHVS, CDR2 FNYEAQ, per germline. Trimming pared 5 bases from V and 8 bases from J, leaving 22 bases between. The table came from immunoSEQ multiplex PCR; TCRdb's copy has only in-frame clones and leaves some out. The data contain about 50,000 clones, about 91% of them singletons. This clone has just one count. The specimen was peripheral blood. The clonotype originates from a human donor with melanoma. V is TRBV7-6 and J is TRBJ2-4; D is possibly TRBD2 (6 bases). The DNA of the CDR3 is TGTGCCAGCAGCGCCACCCCGGGAACGGGAGAGGACATTCAGTACTTC. This gives the protein CASSATPGTGEDIQYF.